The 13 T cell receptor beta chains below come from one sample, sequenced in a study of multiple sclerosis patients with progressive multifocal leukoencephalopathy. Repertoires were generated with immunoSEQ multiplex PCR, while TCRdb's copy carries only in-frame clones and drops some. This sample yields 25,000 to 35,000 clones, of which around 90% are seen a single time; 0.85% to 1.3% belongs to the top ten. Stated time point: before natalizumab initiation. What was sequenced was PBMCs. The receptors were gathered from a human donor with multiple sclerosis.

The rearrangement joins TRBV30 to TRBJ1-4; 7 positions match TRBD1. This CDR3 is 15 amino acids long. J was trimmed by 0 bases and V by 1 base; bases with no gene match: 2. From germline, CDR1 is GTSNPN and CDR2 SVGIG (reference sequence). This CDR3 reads CAWSAQGATNEKLFF. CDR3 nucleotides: TGTGCCTGGAGTGCTCAGGGGGCAACTAATGAAAAACTGTTTTTT.

CDR3 sequence (DNA): TGTGCCAGCAGCTTGGAGGTTCACAGGGGAGAAAAACTGTTTTTT. It specifies CASSLEVHRGEKLFF. The chain employs TRBV5-8 and TRBJ1-4; the match to TRBD1 covers 7 bases. V lost 0 bases to trimming and J lost 8 bases; unmatched junction nucleotides: 7. CDR1 SGHTS and CDR2 YDEGEE come from the germline V gene. The CDR3 runs 15 residues.

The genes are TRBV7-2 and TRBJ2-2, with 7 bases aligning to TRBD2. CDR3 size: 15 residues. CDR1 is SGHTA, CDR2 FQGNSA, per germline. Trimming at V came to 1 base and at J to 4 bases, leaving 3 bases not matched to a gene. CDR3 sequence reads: CASSLGGSITGELFF. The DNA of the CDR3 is TGTGCCAGCAGCTTAGGCGGGAGCATCACCGGGGAGCTGTTTTTT.

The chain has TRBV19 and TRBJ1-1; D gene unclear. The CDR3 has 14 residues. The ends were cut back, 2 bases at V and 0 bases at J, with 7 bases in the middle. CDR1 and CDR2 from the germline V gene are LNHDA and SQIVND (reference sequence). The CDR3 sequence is CASSISRMNTEAFF. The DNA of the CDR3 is TGTGCCAGTAGTATATCTAGGATGAACACTGAAGCTTTCTTT.

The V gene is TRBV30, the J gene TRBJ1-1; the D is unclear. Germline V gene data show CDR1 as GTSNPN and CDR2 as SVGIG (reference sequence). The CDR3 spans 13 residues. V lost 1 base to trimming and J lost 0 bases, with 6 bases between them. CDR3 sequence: CAWSGSLNTEAFF. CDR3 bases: TGTGCCTGGAGTGGGAGCTTGAACACTGAAGCTTTCTTT.

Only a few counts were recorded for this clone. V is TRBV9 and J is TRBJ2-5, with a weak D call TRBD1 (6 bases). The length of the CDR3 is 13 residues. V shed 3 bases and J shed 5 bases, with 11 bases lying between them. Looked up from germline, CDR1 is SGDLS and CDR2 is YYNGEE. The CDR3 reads CASSGQVGETQYF. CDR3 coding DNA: TGTGCCAGCAGCGGACAGGTGGGGGAGACCCAGTACTTC.

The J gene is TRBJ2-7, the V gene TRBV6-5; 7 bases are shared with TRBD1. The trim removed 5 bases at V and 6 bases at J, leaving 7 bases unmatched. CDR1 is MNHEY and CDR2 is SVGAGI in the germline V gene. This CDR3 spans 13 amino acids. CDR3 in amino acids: CASSPGQALEQYF. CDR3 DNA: TGTGCCAGCAGTCCCGGACAGGCGCTCGAGCAGTACTTC.

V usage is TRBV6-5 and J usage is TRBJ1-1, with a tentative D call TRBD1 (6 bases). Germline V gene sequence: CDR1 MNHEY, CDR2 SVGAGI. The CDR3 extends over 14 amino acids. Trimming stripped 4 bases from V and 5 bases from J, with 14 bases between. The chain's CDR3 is CASSSGHLGTEAFF. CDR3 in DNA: TGTGCCAGCAGTTCGGGACACCTGGGGACTGAAGCTTTCTTT.

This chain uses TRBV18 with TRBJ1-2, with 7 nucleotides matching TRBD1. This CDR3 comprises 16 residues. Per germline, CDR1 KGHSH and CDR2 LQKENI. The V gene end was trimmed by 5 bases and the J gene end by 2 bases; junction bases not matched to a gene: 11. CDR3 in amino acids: CASSSTGQIHNYGYTF. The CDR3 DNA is TGTGCCAGCTCATCCACGGGACAGATTCACAACTATGGCTACACCTTC.

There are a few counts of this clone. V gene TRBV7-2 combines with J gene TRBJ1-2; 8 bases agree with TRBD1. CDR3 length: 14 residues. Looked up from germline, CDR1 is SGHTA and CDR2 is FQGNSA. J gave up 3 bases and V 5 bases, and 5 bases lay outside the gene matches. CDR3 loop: CASSRDRRDYGYTF. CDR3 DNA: TGTGCCAGCAGCCGGGACAGGAGGGACTATGGCTACACCTTC.

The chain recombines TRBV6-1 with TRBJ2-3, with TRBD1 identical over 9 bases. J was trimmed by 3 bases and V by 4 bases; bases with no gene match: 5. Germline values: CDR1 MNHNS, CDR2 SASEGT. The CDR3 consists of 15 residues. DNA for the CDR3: TGTGCCAGCAGTGCGGACAGGGGAAAGACAGATACGCAGTATTTT. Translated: CASSADRGKTDTQYF.

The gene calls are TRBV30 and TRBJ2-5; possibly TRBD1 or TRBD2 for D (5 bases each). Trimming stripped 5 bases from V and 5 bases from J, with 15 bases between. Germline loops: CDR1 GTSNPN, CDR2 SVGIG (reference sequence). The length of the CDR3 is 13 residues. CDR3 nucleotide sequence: TGTGCCTGGGGGGGACGCAACGGGGAGACCCAGTACTTC. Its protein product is CAWGGRNGETQYF.

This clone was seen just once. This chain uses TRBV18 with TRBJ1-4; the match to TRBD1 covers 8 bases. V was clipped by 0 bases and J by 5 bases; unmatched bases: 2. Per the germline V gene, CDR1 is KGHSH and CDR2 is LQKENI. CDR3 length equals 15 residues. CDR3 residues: CASSPPGTGNEKLFF. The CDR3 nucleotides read TGTGCCAGCTCACCACCCGGGACAGGAAATGAAAAACTGTTTTTT.